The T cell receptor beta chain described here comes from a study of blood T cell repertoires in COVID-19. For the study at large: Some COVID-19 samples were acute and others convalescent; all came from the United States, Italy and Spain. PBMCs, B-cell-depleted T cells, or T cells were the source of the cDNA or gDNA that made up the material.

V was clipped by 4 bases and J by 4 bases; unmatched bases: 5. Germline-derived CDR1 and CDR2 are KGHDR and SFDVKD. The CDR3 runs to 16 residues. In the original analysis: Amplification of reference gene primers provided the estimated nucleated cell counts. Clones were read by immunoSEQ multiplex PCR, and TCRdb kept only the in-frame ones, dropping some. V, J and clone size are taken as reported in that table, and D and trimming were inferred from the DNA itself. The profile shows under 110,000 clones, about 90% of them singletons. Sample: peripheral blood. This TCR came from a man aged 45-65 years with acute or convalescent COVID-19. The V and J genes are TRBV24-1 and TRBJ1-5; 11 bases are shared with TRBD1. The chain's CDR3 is CATSDPGQGANQPQHF. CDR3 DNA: TGTGCCACCAGTGACCCCGGACAGGGGGCAAATCAGCCCCAGCATTTT.